The 15 T cell receptor beta chains given below trace back to one sample, sequenced in a study of CD8 T cells in Susac syndrome. A quantity of roughly 0.5 to 1 ug RNA underwent reverse transcription using random hexamers. TCRdb analysed the immunoSEQ multiplex PCR reads with MiXCR anew, one entry per CDR3 protein. The sample comprises 200,000 to 300,000 distinct CDR3 sequences, roughly 93% of which are singletons, and 0.065% to 0.08% rests with the top ten. Sequencing used CD4+ T cells from PBMCs. Receptor source: a human donor with multiple sclerosis.

This chain connects TRBV12-3 or TRBV12-4 to TRBJ1-1, with 9 bases that match TRBD1. J lost 0 bases, V lost 5 bases, and 7 bases had no gene match. The CDR3 is 16 amino acids. The CDR3, as DNA: TGTGCCAGCAGTAAAGGACAGGGGCAAATGAACACTGAAGCTTTCTTT. Protein: CASSKGQGQMNTEAFF.

This clonotype was counted only a few times. This sequence joins TRBV12-3 or TRBV12-4 and TRBJ2-7; TRBD1 is a possible D gene (6 bases). The V and J ends lost 3 bases and 0 bases respectively, with 6 bases between them. The CDR3 sequence is 13 residues long. Here the CDR3 DNA reads TGTGCCAGCAGTTTGACAGGCTCCTACGAGCAGTACGTC. This codes for CASSLTGSYEQYV.

The rearrangement joins TRBV12-3 or TRBV12-4 to TRBJ2-3; 7 positions match TRBD1. This CDR3 is 15 amino acids long. Germline trimming cut 6 bases from V and 4 bases from J; bases unmatched to any gene: 10. This CDR3 is CASSATGWGPDTQYF. CDR3 DNA sequence: TGTGCCAGCAGCGCGACAGGGTGGGGCCCAGATACGCAGTATTTT.

The chain carries TRBV12-3 or TRBV12-4 and TRBJ2-7; either TRBD1 or TRBD2 may supply D (6 bases each). V lost 1 base, J lost 7 bases, and 14 bases lay in between. The CDR3 is made up of 14 amino acids. The DNA of the CDR3 is TGTGCCAGCAGTTTAGGTCGGGGGCCGGGAGAGCAGTACTTC. It encodes CASSLGRGPGEQYF.

V usage is TRBV20-1 and J usage is TRBJ2-7, with 12 bases that match TRBD2. The CDR3 runs to 13 residues. With 5 bases clipped from V and 6 bases from J, the junction kept 5 bases outside the gene matches. Germline V gives CDR1 DFQATT, CDR2 SNEGSKA (reference sequence). The CDR3 DNA is TGCAGTGCTCCTAGCGGGGGGGCGGGCGAGCAGTACTTC. This encodes CSAPSGGAGEQYF.

There are a few counts of this clonotype. This sequence joins TRBV6-1 and TRBJ1-2; D possibly corresponds to TRBD1 (6 bases). Germline lookup yields CDR1 MNHNS and CDR2 SASEGT. The length of the CDR3 is 14 residues. The germline V and J ends were trimmed by 5 bases and 2 bases, with 12 bases remaining between them. CDR3 protein: CASSLLDRNYGYTF. The CDR3 region has the DNA TGTGCCAGCAGTCTATTGGACAGAAACTATGGCTACACCTTC.

This chain connects TRBV29-1 to TRBJ1-4; the D is unclear. Trimming removed 3 bases from V and 10 bases from J, with 21 bases in between. CDR1 is SQVTM and CDR2 is ANQGSEA in the germline V gene. The CDR3 has 15 residues. The CDR3 here is CSVDDPFSKSGKLFF. Here the CDR3 DNA reads TGCAGCGTTGATGACCCCTTTTCTAAATCCGGAAAACTGTTTTTT.

CDR3 sequence (DNA): TGTGCCAGCAGTGAAGTGGGCCCTGAAGCTTTCTTT. It codes for CASSEVGPEAFF. This rearrangement joins TRBV2 to TRBJ1-1, with D unclear. Germline CDR1 is SNHLY and CDR2 is FYNNEI. V lost 1 base and J 6 bases, leaving 6 bases between the germline ends. CDR3 length: 12 residues.

J is TRBJ2-7 and V is TRBV11-2; TRBD2 is a possible D gene (5 bases). This CDR3 is 12 amino acids long. Looked up from germline, CDR1 is SGHAT and CDR2 is FQNNGV. V was shortened by 2 bases and J by 3 bases, with 5 bases between the two germline ends. CDR3 DNA sequence: TGTGCCAGCAGCTTAAGCGGCTACGAGCAGTACGTC. Protein product: CASSLSGYEQYV.

The J gene is TRBJ2-1, the V gene TRBV12-3 or TRBV12-4; 10 positions agree with TRBD1. The CDR3 extends over 15 amino acids. Germline trimming cut 6 bases from V and 9 bases from J; bases unmatched to any gene: 11. The CDR3 DNA reads TGTGCCAGCAGGCCCGGGACAGGGGTTAGCGGTGAGCAGTTCTTC. Translating it yields CASRPGTGVSGEQFF.

This chain joins TRBV9 and TRBJ1-3, with a weak D call TRBD1 (5 bases). Trimming took off 4 bases at V and 0 bases at J, with 17 bases between the two ends. The CDR3 runs 17 residues. Germline values: CDR1 SGDLS, CDR2 YYNGEE. The CDR3 region is CASSRGEGGDSGNTIYF. DNA of the CDR3: TGTGCCAGCAGCAGAGGGGAGGGAGGGGACTCTGGAAACACCATATATTTT.

The genes are TRBV3-1 and TRBJ1-4; the D gene is possibly TRBD1 (5 bases). The germline CDR1 and CDR2 sequences are LGHDT and YNNKEL (reference sequence). The CDR3 has 15 amino acids. V lost 0 bases and J lost 3, with 8 bases in between. The CDR3 coding sequence is TGTGCCAGCAGCCAAGAGGGGGTTTCTAATGAAAAACTGTTTTTT. This gives the protein CASSQEGVSNEKLFF. Full variable domain (missing parts from reference TRBV3-1 and TRBJ1-4): DTAVSQTPKYLVTQMGNDKSIKCEQNLGHDTMYWYKQDSKKFLKIMFSYNNKELIINETVPNRFSPKSPDKAHLNLHINSLELGDSAVYFCASSQEGVSNEKLFFGSGTQLSVL.

The gene calls are TRBV5-3 and TRBJ2-7; TRBD1 or TRBD2 may be the D gene (5 bases each). TRBV5-3 is an ORF, with its function uncertain. The CDR3 is made up of 13 amino acids. V was shortened by 4 bases and J by 5 bases, with 13 bases between the two germline ends. CDR3 loop: CARSGEGNHEQYF. CDR3 nucleotides: TGTGCCAGAAGCGGAGAGGGGAATCACGAGCAGTACTTC.

The V call is TRBV7-9, the J call TRBJ2-7, with 7 bases fitting TRBD2. Germline CDR1 is SEHNR and CDR2 is FQNEAQ (reference sequence). The CDR3 length is 15 residues. V lost 6 bases to trimming and J lost 2 bases; unmatched junction nucleotides: 10. DNA for the CDR3: TGTGCCAGCAGTGACACTCGGGGGGTGCCCTACGAGCAGTACGTC. Protein sequence: CASSDTRGVPYEQYV.

The chain carries TRBV24-1 and TRBJ1-2, with 9 bases matching TRBD1. The CDR3 runs 15 residues. CDR1 KGHDR and CDR2 SFDVKD come from the germline V gene. The V gene end was trimmed by 4 bases and the J gene end by 5 bases; junction bases not matched to a gene: 7. The CDR3 loop reads CATSDRTGEWYGYTF. The CDR3 region has the DNA TGTGCCACCAGTGACCGGACAGGGGAATGGTATGGCTACACCTTC.